The clone carrying this T cell receptor beta chain was recorded a few times. Its target is not known. The time point denotes: 20-29 weeks after completion of therapy. This entry belongs to a study of T cell therapy after organ transplantation. Study conclusions and caveats: Both transferred clonotypes and endogenous ones absent from products apparently reconstituted.

V dropped 2 bases and J dropped 5; count of bases not matched to a gene: 5. From germline, CDR1 is MNHEY and CDR2 SVGAGI. The CDR3 runs to 15 residues. Produced via immunoSEQ multiplex PCR; TCRdb's table is partial and in-frame only. Found here are approximately 22,000 clones, about four fifths of them singletons; the top ten hold 30% to 40%. The source material was CD8+ T cells from blood, sampled after autologous CMV-specific T cell therapy. The TCR originated in a human patient who had received a solid organ transplant and had CMV disease. Among the T cells, some may be from the graft donor. The rearrangement uses TRBV6-5 and TRBJ2-2; 7 bases line up with TRBD1. The CDR3 is CASSYKGAWTGELFF. The CDR3 coding sequence is TGTGCCAGCAGTTACAAGGGGGCTTGGACCGGGGAGCTGTTTTTT.